The clone carrying this TCR beta chain has ten or more counts. The entry originates in a study of T cells in Graves' hyperthyroidism and ophthalmopathy. The length of the CDR3 is 15 residues. The ends were cut back, 6 bases at V and 2 bases at J, with 17 bases in the middle. Germline CDR1 SGHRS, CDR2 YFSETQ. The TCR beta CDR3 regions underwent amplification using RNA transcripts as the source. First-round RT-PCR of the TCR CDR3 relied on the HTBI primer set. TCRdb re-analysed the multiplex PCR reads in MiXCR, keeping a single row per CDR3 protein. In the table there are 250,000 to 300,000 distinct CDR3 sequences, approximately 14% of which are singletons. Researchers barred patients who had uncontrolled infection, other autoimmune disease, pregnancy or lactation. PBMCs stemmed from about 9.5 ml fresh peripheral blood.

Sequencing was performed on blood. The TCR originated in a woman aged 40 to 55 with Graves' hyperthyroidism. The chain employs TRBV5-1 and TRBJ1-2; D remains unclear. CDR3 amino acids: CASKTLLTGNYGYTF. Written as DNA, the CDR3 is TGCGCCAGCAAAACCCTTCTGACGGGGAACTATGGCTACACCTTC. Combining the CDR3 with reference TRBV5-1 and TRBJ1-2 gives the whole variable domain KAGVTQTPRYLIKTRGQQVTLSCSPISGHRSVSWYQQTPGQGLQFLFEYFSETQRNKGNFPGRFSGRQFSNSRSEMNVSTLELGDSALYLCASKTLLTGNYGYTFGSGTRLTVV.